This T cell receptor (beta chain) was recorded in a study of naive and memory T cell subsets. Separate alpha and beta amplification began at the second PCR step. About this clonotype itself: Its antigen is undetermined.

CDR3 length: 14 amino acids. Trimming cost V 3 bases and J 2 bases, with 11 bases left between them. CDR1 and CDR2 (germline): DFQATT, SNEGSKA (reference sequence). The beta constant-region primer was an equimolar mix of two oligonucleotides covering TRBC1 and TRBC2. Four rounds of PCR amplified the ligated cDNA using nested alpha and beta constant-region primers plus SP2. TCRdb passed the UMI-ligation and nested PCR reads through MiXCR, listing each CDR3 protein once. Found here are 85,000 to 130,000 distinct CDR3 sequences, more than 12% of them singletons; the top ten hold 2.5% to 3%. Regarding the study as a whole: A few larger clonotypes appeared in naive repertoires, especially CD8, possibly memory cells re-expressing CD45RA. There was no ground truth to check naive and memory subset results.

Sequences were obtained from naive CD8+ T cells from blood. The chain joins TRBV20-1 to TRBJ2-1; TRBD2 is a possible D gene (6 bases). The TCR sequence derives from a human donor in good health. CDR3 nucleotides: TGCAGTGCTAGTCTGGAGGGCCCCTACAATGAGCAGTTCTTC. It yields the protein CSASLEGPYNEQFF.